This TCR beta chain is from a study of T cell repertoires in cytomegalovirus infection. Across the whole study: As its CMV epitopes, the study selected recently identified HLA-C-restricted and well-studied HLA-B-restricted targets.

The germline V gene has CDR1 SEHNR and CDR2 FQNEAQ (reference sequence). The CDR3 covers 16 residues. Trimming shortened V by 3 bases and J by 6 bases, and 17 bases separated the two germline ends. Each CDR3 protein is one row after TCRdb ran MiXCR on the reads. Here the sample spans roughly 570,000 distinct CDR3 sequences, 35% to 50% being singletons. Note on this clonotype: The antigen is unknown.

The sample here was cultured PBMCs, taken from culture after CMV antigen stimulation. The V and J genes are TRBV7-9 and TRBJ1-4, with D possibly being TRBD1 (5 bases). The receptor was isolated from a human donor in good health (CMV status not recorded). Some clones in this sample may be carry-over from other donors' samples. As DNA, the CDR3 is TGTGCCAGCAGCTTGGCTACAGGTTTTGGGCATGAAAAACTGTTTTTT. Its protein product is CASSLATGFGHEKLFF.